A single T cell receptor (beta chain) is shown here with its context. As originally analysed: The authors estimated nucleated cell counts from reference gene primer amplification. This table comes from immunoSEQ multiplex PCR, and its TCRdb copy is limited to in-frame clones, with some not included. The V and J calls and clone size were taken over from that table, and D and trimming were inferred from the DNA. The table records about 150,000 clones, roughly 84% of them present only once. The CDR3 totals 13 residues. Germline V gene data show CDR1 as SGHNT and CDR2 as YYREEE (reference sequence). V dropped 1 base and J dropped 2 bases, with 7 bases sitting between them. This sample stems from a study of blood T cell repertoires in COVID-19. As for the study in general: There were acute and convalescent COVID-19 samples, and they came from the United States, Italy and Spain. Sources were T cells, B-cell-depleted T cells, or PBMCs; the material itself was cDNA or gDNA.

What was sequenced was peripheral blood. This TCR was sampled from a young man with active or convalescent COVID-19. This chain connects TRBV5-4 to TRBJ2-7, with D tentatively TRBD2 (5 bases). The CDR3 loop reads CASSLYGAYEQYF. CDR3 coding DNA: TGTGCCAGCAGCTTGTACGGGGCCTACGAGCAGTACTTC.